Sequencing of this T cell receptor beta chain was carried out in a study of blood T cell repertoires in COVID-19. Whole-study context: Both acute and convalescent COVID-19 samples were obtained from the United States, Italy and Spain.

Measured with immunoSEQ multiplex PCR; TCRdb has only the in-frame clones, and not every one. Among under 150,000 clones listed, around 82% were seen once. The CDR3 is 13 residues long. The junction had 6 bases not matched to a gene; V was cut back by 9 bases and J by 7 bases. Germline V lookup: CDR1 MNHEY, CDR2 SVGAGI. The clonotype was recovered from a man in his forties or fifties in a cohort exposed to, infected with or recovered from COVID-19 (not recorded which). The specimen was PBMCs or T cells enriched from blood (not recorded which). This rearrangement joins TRBV6-5 to TRBJ2-2; 9 nucleotides agree with TRBD2. The CDR3 region is CASGLARVGELFF. The DNA for the CDR3 is TGTGCCAGTGGACTAGCGAGGGTCGGGGAGCTGTTTTTT.